These 16 T cell receptor beta chains came from one sample sequenced in a study of identical twins. TCRdb recomputed calls from the 5' RACE reads with MiXCR, one row per CDR3 protein. The sample lists 500,000 to 650,000 distinct CDR3 sequences, about a fifth seen once, with more than 0.4% in the top ten. These records were also assigned to another study, of yellow fever vaccine responses in identical twins.

Sequenced: CD4+ T cells sorted from blood. These receptors were collected from a woman aged 18-30 years in good health.

This clonotype has more than one count but fewer than ten. This sequence joins TRBV12-3 or TRBV12-4 and TRBJ2-2, with D possibly matching TRBD2 (6 bases). This CDR3 is 16 amino acids long. Between the trimmed V and J ends, which lost 7 bases and 0 bases, there was a span of 15 bases. CDR3 sequence (DNA): TGTGCCAGCAACAACGGGGGTCGGGCGAACACCGGGGAGCTGTTTTTT. Amino acid sequence: CASNNGGRANTGELFF.

CDR3 bases: TGCAGTGCTAAAACAGGGACAGATACGCAGTATTTT. Encoded protein: CSAKTGTDTQYF. The rearrangement joins TRBV20-1 to TRBJ2-3, with D perhaps matching TRBD1 (6 bases). The germline gives CDR1 DFQATT, CDR2 SNEGSKA (reference sequence). The CDR3 runs 12 residues. Trimming took off 4 bases at V and 3 bases at J, with 8 bases between the two ends.

The V call is TRBV7-8, the J call TRBJ2-1; maybe TRBD2 (6 bases). Looked up from germline, CDR1 is SGHVS and CDR2 is FQNEAQ. This CDR3 is built from 17 residues. The V and J ends lost 5 bases and 4 bases respectively, with 21 bases between them. CDR3 loop: CASSGSLMRDGYNEQFF. Written as DNA, the CDR3 is TGTGCCAGCAGCGGGAGTCTTATGCGGGACGGTTACAATGAGCAGTTCTTC.

The genes are TRBV27 and TRBJ1-1; TRBD1 might be the D (6 bases). This CDR3 region has 14 residues. V shed 4 bases and J shed 4 bases, with 13 bases lying between them. Germline V gene sequence: CDR1 MNHEY, CDR2 SMNVEV (reference sequence). CDR3 DNA: TGTGCCAGCAGTTCCTACAGGGCGAGCACTGAAGCTTTCTTT. Protein product: CASSSYRASTEAFF.

The V and J genes are TRBV20-1 and TRBJ2-5, with D unclear. The CDR3 totals 13 residues. Germline assignment: CDR1 DFQATT and CDR2 SNEGSKA (reference sequence). The germline V and J ends were trimmed by 3 bases and 1 base, with 9 bases remaining between them. CDR3 protein: CSASVGPQETQYF. The DNA of the CDR3 is TGCAGTGCTAGCGTGGGCCCCCAAGAGACCCAGTACTTC.

This clonotype was seen a handful of times. The rearrangement uses TRBV12-3 or TRBV12-4 and TRBJ2-1, with no clear D. V dropped 3 bases and J dropped 7 bases, with 10 bases sitting between them. The CDR3 is 13 residues long. CDR3 nucleotide sequence: TGTGCCAGCAGTTTTTTTGGATTGAATGAGCAGTTCTTC. Amino acid sequence: CASSFFGLNEQFF.

The gene calls are TRBV12-3 or TRBV12-4 and TRBJ2-1; 9 bases map to TRBD2. V was pared by 5 bases and J by 5 bases, with 4 bases of the junction left unmatched. The CDR3 has 14 amino acids. DNA for the CDR3: TGTGCCAGCAGTCGACTAGCGGAACACAATGAGCAGTTCTTC. Amino acids: CASSRLAEHNEQFF.

In this sample, this clonotype turned up a few times. The rearrangement joins TRBV15 to TRBJ2-6; D unresolved. Germline-derived CDR1 and CDR2 are LNHNV and YYDKDF (reference sequence). The V end lost 0 bases, the J end lost 1 base, and 4 bases lay between the germline ends. The CDR3 is 15 amino acids. The CDR3 region is CATSRDFSGANVLTF. The CDR3 nucleotides are TGTGCCACCAGCAGAGATTTTTCTGGGGCCAACGTCCTGACTTTC.

This clonotype has more than one count but fewer than ten. The rearrangement links TRBV10-3 to TRBJ2-7; maybe TRBD1 (6 bases). Trimming pared 3 bases from V and 4 bases from J, leaving 10 bases between. The V gene's germline CDR1 is ENHRY and CDR2 SYGVKD. The CDR3 has 13 residues. The CDR3: CAISDRGMYEQYF. The CDR3 nucleotides read TGTGCCATCAGTGATAGGGGGATGTACGAGCAGTACTTC.

The sample holds a few counts of this clonotype. This may be a read error: a much more frequent sequence differs by one nucleotide. V usage is TRBV28 and J usage is TRBJ1-2; D not resolved. Trimming removed 4 bases at V and 3 bases at J, with 3 bases between. CDR1 is MDHEN and CDR2 is SYDVKM in the germline V gene. CDR3 size: 11 residues. CDR3 loop: CASSSDYGYTF. For the CDR3, the DNA is TGTGCCAGCAGTTCGGACTATGGCTACACCTTC.

This clonotype turned up a few times. For the CDR3, the DNA is TGCAGTGCTAGTCAGGGACTAACCTACGAGCAGTACTTC. The encoded protein is CSASQGLTYEQYF. The gene calls are TRBV20-1 and TRBJ2-7; TRBD2 matches 7 bases. Germline V CDR1 and CDR2: DFQATT, SNEGSKA (reference sequence). CDR3 size: 13 residues. After removal of 3 bases from V and 2 bases from J, the junction contained 4 bases not matched to a gene.

V and J are TRBV6-1 and TRBJ2-3, with D hard to call. Trimming cost V 7 bases and J 5 bases, with 16 bases left between them. The CDR3 consists of 14 residues. Germline V gene data show CDR1 as MNHNS and CDR2 as SASEGT. The DNA for the CDR3 is TGTGCCAGCAAACCTCGTGCACTTGGAGATACGCAGTATTTT. It encodes CASKPRALGDTQYF.

V is TRBV6-1 and J is TRBJ2-7; perhaps D is TRBD1 or TRBD2 (5 bases each). Germline V gives CDR1 MNHNS, CDR2 SASEGT. Deletions cut 10 bases from V and 2 bases from J, with 15 bases between. The CDR3 length is 13 residues. DNA of the CDR3: TGTGCCACCCGAGGGGTTAAGGCCTACGAGCAGTACTTC. Protein: CATRGVKAYEQYF.

This clonotype has only a few counts. The rearrangement links TRBV7-2 to TRBJ2-1; 8 bases align to TRBD1. In germline, CDR1 is SGHTA, CDR2 FQGNSA. The CDR3 totals 17 residues. The trim removed 4 bases at V and 0 bases at J, leaving 8 bases unmatched. The CDR3 coding sequence is TGTGCCAGCAGCTCCGGAAGGACAGGGCACTCCTACAATGAGCAGTTCTTC. It is translated as CASSSGRTGHSYNEQFF.

This chain joins TRBV6-5 and TRBJ1-2; no reliable D call. The CDR3 consists of 13 residues. Trimming shortened V by 7 bases and J by 8 bases, and 17 bases separated the two germline ends. The germline V gene encodes CDR1 MNHEY and CDR2 SVGAGI. The CDR3 is CASNSRGWGGYTF. As DNA, the CDR3 is TGTGCCAGCAATTCCCGAGGATGGGGAGGCTACACCTTC.

In its sample, this clonotype was seen a few times. The chain has TRBV27 and TRBJ2-3; a possible D gene is TRBD1 (5 bases). V was trimmed by 2 bases and J by 0 bases, leaving 9 bases between them. CDR1 is MNHEY and CDR2 is SMNVEV in the germline V gene (reference sequence). This CDR3 has 15 residues. CDR3 DNA: TGTGCCAGCAGTTTAGACAGACCAAGCACAGATACGCAGTATTTT. Its protein product is CASSLDRPSTDTQYF.